The rows below give T cell receptor beta chains drawn from one sample of a study of T cell repertoires in cytomegalovirus infection. TCRdb reprocessed the reads with MiXCR, giving one entry per CDR3 protein. The sample includes some 600,000 distinct CDR3 sequences, 24% of them seen just once. Sequenced input: CD8+ T cells from PBMCs. These receptors came from a human donor in good health (CMV status not recorded). Some clones in this sample may be carry-over from other donors' samples. The CDR3 runs from the conserved cysteine through the conserved F or W. Fields, in order: J gene, clone size, V gene, CDR3 protein. A clone size is listed for some rows: how often the clone was seen (once, few, many), or a class if it is expanded.

TRBJ2-1 | . | TRBV2 | CVILAGGPYNEQFF
TRBJ2-7 | . | TRBV7-9 | CASSSGLGYEQYF
TRBJ2-3 | . | TRBV4-2 | CASRAGTYPYTQYF
TRBJ2-2 | once | TRBV6-2/TRBV6-3 | CASSDPTANTGELFF
TRBJ1-1 | once | TRBV19 | CAGSIDLQNTEAFF
TRBJ2-7 | many | TRBV10-3 | CAIGQVAYEQYF
TRBJ2-5 | . | TRBV25-1 | CASSGRAKGGETQYF
TRBJ2-1 | . | TRBV29-1 | CSVLGARGNEQFF
TRBJ2-3 | . | TRBV12-5 | CASVVTITDTQYF
TRBJ1-5 | . | TRBV19 | CASSIKVGGVRNQPQHF
TRBJ2-1 | many | TRBV5-1 | CASSLVVGSEQFF
TRBJ1-1 | . | TRBV27 | CASSPYSTGTVEAFF
TRBJ2-4 | many | TRBV7-2 | CASRGPTEAKNIQYF
TRBJ2-3 | . | TRBV12-3/TRBV12-4 | CASSTLNWSTDTQYF
TRBJ2-3 | . | TRBV28 | CASTKKGTQYF
TRBJ2-1 | few | TRBV19 | CASSILHMSSYNEQFF
TRBJ2-2 | . | TRBV28 | CASQLSGGAKTGELFF
TRBJ2-7 | many | TRBV12-3/TRBV12-4 | CASRLAGAFHEQYF
TRBJ2-5 | . | TRBV6-1 | CASREDLTGPETQYF
TRBJ2-1 | many | TRBV7-8 | CASSPEGFNEQFF
TRBJ1-6 | . | TRBV28 | CASNAGQRDSPLHF
TRBJ1-1 | . | TRBV5-1 | CASSLGQRDAEAFF
TRBJ2-1 | . | TRBV6-5 | CASTHGGEQFF
TRBJ2-2 | . | TRBV15 | CATSIGSPGELFF
TRBJ2-2 | . | TRBV6-2/TRBV6-3 | CASSFPGTGALNTGELFF
TRBJ2-1 | . | TRBV27 | CASIGGGVYNEQFF
TRBJ2-7 | few | TRBV20-1 | CSATLSGAAYEQYF
TRBJ1-2 | many | TRBV28 | CASRGTGGDRYGYTF
TRBJ1-2 | . | TRBV28 | CASSPQGEIDYGNTF
TRBJ1-4 | many | TRBV7-6 | CASSPSVATNEKLFF
TRBJ2-7 | . | TRBV7-9 | CASSSPGDPYEQYF
TRBJ2-1 | many | TRBV2 | CASTSSSYNEQFF
TRBJ2-3 | few | TRBV7-6 | CASSLASGLDGDTQYF
TRBJ1-4 | . | TRBV28 | CASRDSPQWANEKLFF
TRBJ1-1 | . | TRBV6-5 | CASSRGVYAEAFF
TRBJ2-1 | many | TRBV7-2 | CASRSSYNEQFF
TRBJ2-7 | few | TRBV29-1 | CSVLPDSLPYEQYF
TRBJ2-5 | few | TRBV11-2 | CASSLDWGTGGQKETQYF
TRBJ2-3 | . | TRBV10-3 | CAISWTSDETDTQYF
TRBJ1-2 | few | TRBV6-6 | CASRAGNYSYGYTF
TRBJ1-5 | few | TRBV27 | CASSPSTGERNQPQHF
TRBJ1-5 | . | TRBV25-1 | CASGPDQPQHF
TRBJ2-6 | many | TRBV7-2 | CASHWGSGANVLTF
TRBJ2-7 | few | TRBV13 | CASSLGSGGYEQYF
TRBJ1-1 | many | TRBV4-1 | CASSQEERVYTEAFF
TRBJ2-1 | . | TRBV29-1 | CSVGWIEQFF
TRBJ2-1 | few | TRBV19 | CASSSWKWDREQFF
TRBJ2-2 | few | TRBV10-3 | CATPKGGLNTGELFF
TRBJ1-5 | few | TRBV6-6 | CASSRRGDQPQHF
TRBJ2-1 | . | TRBV4-1 | CASSQGPGDNEQFF
TRBJ2-3 | few | TRBV6-2/TRBV6-3 | CASTHGGFPDTQYF
TRBJ2-1 | . | TRBV29-1 | CSAYWDEQFF
TRBJ2-1 | . | TRBV6-2/TRBV6-3 | CASSYTEKSYNEQFF
TRBJ2-4 | few | TRBV14 | CASSQRFEGRKNIQYF